Sequencing of this T cell receptor beta chain was carried out in a study of shared clonotypes between healthy human individuals. General study points: In the sorted subsets, rarefaction showed sequencing was incomplete despite large depth. Represented diversity, genetic and exposure-history alike, was limited by few donors.

This table comes from immunoSEQ multiplex PCR, and its TCRdb copy is limited to in-frame clones, with some not included. Among under 600,000 clones listed, more than 95% were seen once. From germline, CDR1 is PRHDT and CDR2 FYEKMQ (reference sequence). The CDR3 is 12 amino acids. With V trimmed by 6 bases and J by 9 bases, 5 bases remained unmatched. Regarding this clone: Its target is not known.

Recent acute infections and vaccinations were absent in the healthy HIV-negative adult donors. The specimen was naive CD4+ T cells sorted from blood. Subset of the sample: CD45RA+ positively selected. This clonotype originated in a woman younger than 45 in good health. The chain is built from TRBV13 and TRBJ2-1, with TRBD1 identical over 7 bases. CDR3 nucleotides: TGTGCCAGCAGATTCCGACAGGGTGAGCAGTTCTTC. It translates to CASRFRQGEQFF.